These 31 T cell receptor beta chains were all obtained from the same sample, sequenced in a study of blood T cell repertoires in COVID-19. TCRdb's table, derived via immunoSEQ multiplex PCR, lists solely in-frame clones and lacks some. The data show 300,000 to 350,000 clones, with roughly 90% seen just once and over 1% held by the top ten. Source material: PBMCs or T cells enriched from blood (not recorded which). The receptors were sampled from a young woman who had been exposed to COVID-19.

The CDR3 region is CASSVGQGADTQYF. In nucleotides, the CDR3 is TGTGCCAGCAGTGTAGGACAGGGGGCGGATACGCAGTATTTT. The chain joins TRBV25-1 to TRBJ2-3, with 11 bases that match TRBD1. V lost 4 bases and J lost 6; bases outside the gene matches: 3. The CDR3 consists of 14 residues. The germline CDR1 and CDR2 sequences are MGHDK and SYGVNS.

This chain joins TRBV30 and TRBJ1-1; D might be TRBD1 (5 bases). Germline V gene data show CDR1 as GTSNPN and CDR2 as SVGIG (reference sequence). The CDR3 extends over 12 amino acids. The V gene lost 7 bases and the J gene lost 3 bases, with 12 bases spanning the gap. The CDR3 nucleotides read TGTGCCTCTACAGGAGGGGACACTGAAGCTTTCTTT. Protein product: CASTGGDTEAFF. Combining the CDR3 with reference TRBV30 and TRBJ1-1 gives the whole variable domain SQTIHQWPATLVQPVGSPLSLECTVEGTSNPNLYWYRQAAGRGLQLLFYSVGIGQISSEVPQNLSASRPQDRQFILSSKKLLLSDSGFYLCASTGGDTEAFFGQGTRLTVV.

The chain employs TRBV18 and TRBJ2-5, with TRBD1 matching 10 bases. There are 14 residues in the CDR3. The J segment lost 6 bases and the V segment lost 4 bases, leaving 5 bases of the junction unmatched. The germline CDR1 and CDR2 sequences are KGHSH and LQKENI. The CDR3 bases are TGTGCCAGCTCACAAGGACAGGGGGGGCAGACCCAGTACTTC. Translated, it gives CASSQGQGGQTQYF.

The chain recombines TRBV9 with TRBJ2-1, with 10 bases matching TRBD2. The length of the CDR3 is 14 residues. V dropped 5 bases and J dropped 8; count of bases not matched to a gene: 7. CDR1 SGDLS and CDR2 YYNGEE come from the germline V gene. The CDR3 protein is CASRKEAGGDEQFF. The CDR3 nucleotides read TGTGCCAGCAGAAAGGAAGCGGGAGGGGATGAGCAGTTCTTC. Filled out from reference TRBV9 and TRBJ2-1, the complete variable domain reads DSGVTQTPKHLITATGQRVTLRCSPRSGDLSVYWYQQSLDQGLQFLIQYYNGEERAKGNILERFSAQQFPDLHSELNLSSLELGDSALYFCASRKEAGGDEQFFGPGTRLTVL.

This rearrangement joins TRBV10-2 to TRBJ2-6, with a weak D call TRBD1 (6 bases). Germline CDR1 is WSHSY and CDR2 is SAAADI. Trimming removed 8 bases from V and 5 bases from J, with 10 bases in between. The CDR3 is made up of 13 amino acids. The CDR3 DNA reads as TGCGCCAGCCAGGGGCACCGGGCCAACGTCCTGACTTTC. It codes for CASQGHRANVLTF.

V and J are TRBV27 and TRBJ2-7; TRBD2 matches 10 bases. The V segment lost 3 bases and the J segment 2 bases; nucleotides outside the gene matches: 10. The length of the CDR3 is 17 residues. The germline V gene has CDR1 MNHEY and CDR2 SMNVEV (reference sequence). This chain's CDR3 is CASSLAPLAGEPYEQYF. The CDR3 DNA follows: TGTGCCAGCAGTTTGGCTCCTCTAGCGGGAGAGCCCTACGAGCAGTACTTC.

This chain connects TRBV19 to TRBJ2-1; D uncertain. The CDR3 runs to 15 residues. The germline V and J ends were trimmed by 3 bases and 1 base, with 10 bases remaining between them. CDR1 is LNHDA and CDR2 is SQIVND in the germline V gene (reference sequence). The CDR3 spells CASSIGLGSYNEQFF. CDR3 nucleotide sequence: TGTGCCAGTAGTATCGGTCTCGGGTCCTACAATGAGCAGTTCTTC.

The chain links TRBV5-1 to TRBJ2-5; D possibly corresponds to TRBD1 (5 bases). The CDR3 spans 14 residues. Between the trimmed V and J ends, which lost 0 bases and 2 bases, there was a span of 8 bases. Looked up from germline, CDR1 is SGHRS and CDR2 is YFSETQ. The CDR3 loop is CASSLVDSQETQYF. The CDR3 DNA follows: TGCGCCAGCAGCTTGGTCGACAGTCAAGAGACCCAGTACTTC. Filled out from reference TRBV5-1 and TRBJ2-5, the complete variable domain reads KAGVTQTPRYLIKTRGQQVTLSCSPISGHRSVSWYQQTPGQGLQFLFEYFSETQRNKGNFPGRFSGRQFSNSRSEMNVSTLELGDSALYLCASSLVDSQETQYFGPGTRLLVL.

The CDR3 protein is CASSPLELNYGYTF. In DNA form, the CDR3 reads TGTGCCAGCTCACCATTGGAGCTTAACTATGGCTACACCTTC. The chain has TRBV18 and TRBJ1-2, with no clear D. The CDR3 is 14 amino acids. The V end was cut by 2 bases, the J end by 1 base, with 8 bases between. Germline CDR1 KGHSH, CDR2 LQKENI.

V gene TRBV2 combines with J gene TRBJ2-7; 8 positions agree with TRBD1. Looked up from germline, CDR1 is SNHLY and CDR2 is FYNNEI. With V trimmed by 7 bases and J by 6 bases, 11 bases remained unmatched. This CDR3 comprises 14 residues. The CDR3 DNA sequence: TGTGCCAGCATATCGGACAGGGCTTTTGGCGAGCAGTACTTC. It translates to CASISDRAFGEQYF. Supplemented by reference TRBV2 and TRBJ2-7, the full variable domain reads EPEVTQTPSHQVTQMGQEVILRCVPISNHLYFYWYRQILGQKVEFLVSFYNNEISEKSEIFDDQFSVERPDGSNFTLKIRSTKLEDSAMYFCASISDRAFGEQYFGPGTRLTVT.

The rearrangement uses TRBV5-1 and TRBJ1-1, with TRBD1 matching 8 bases. Germline CDR1 SGHRS, CDR2 YFSETQ. This CDR3 comprises 13 residues. The trim removed 5 bases at V and 3 bases at J, leaving 3 bases unmatched. CDR3 coding DNA: TGCGCCAGCAGGGTCAGGGGGCACACTGAAGCTTTCTTT. Encoded protein: CASRVRGHTEAFF.

As for this clone: The junction shows a germline mismatch at one end, possibly a read error. The genes are TRBV11-3 and TRBJ2-1, with TRBD2 identical over 14 bases. Germline CDR1 SGHNT, CDR2 YENEEA. The length of the CDR3 is 17 residues. CDR3 sequence: CASSLGLAGASHNEQFF. In nucleotides, the CDR3 is TGTGCCAGCAGCTTGGGACTAGCGGGAGCCTCCCACAATGAGCAGTTCTTC.

In its sample, this clone was seen a few times. The chain combines TRBV3-1 (or the pseudogene TRBV3-2) with TRBJ2-7; 12 positions agree with TRBD2. Germline values: CDR1 LGHDT, CDR2 YNNKEL (reference sequence). This CDR3 has 17 amino acids. With 4 bases clipped from V and 2 bases from J, the junction kept 9 bases outside the gene matches. Here the CDR3 reads CASSPIAGLAGPYEQYF. The CDR3 DNA reads TGTGCCAGCAGCCCTATAGCAGGACTAGCGGGGCCCTACGAGCAGTACTTC.

The genes are TRBV27 and TRBJ2-7, with D tentatively TRBD2 (6 bases). The CDR3 has 15 residues. The germline gives CDR1 MNHEY, CDR2 SMNVEV (reference sequence). V was cut by 7 bases and J by 0 bases, with 16 bases left in between. CDR3: CASKTGTDYSYEQYF. The DNA for the CDR3 is TGTGCCAGCAAGACCGGGACGGACTACTCCTACGAGCAGTACTTC.

The CDR3 DNA reads as TGTGCCACCAGCCCTCGGACAGGAGGGATGGGCTATGGCTACACCTTC. It codes for CATSPRTGGMGYGYTF. The V gene is TRBV15, the J gene TRBJ1-2, with 7 bases identical to TRBD1. V was clipped by 5 bases and J by 4 bases; unmatched bases: 13. This CDR3 spans 16 amino acids. CDR1 and CDR2 from the germline V gene are LNHNV and YYDKDF (reference sequence).

The chain is built from TRBV28 and TRBJ1-2, with no clear D. CDR1 and CDR2 from the germline V gene are MDHEN and SYDVKM. The CDR3 extends over 14 amino acids. The V end lost 1 base, the J end lost 4 bases, and 10 bases lay between the germline ends. The CDR3 protein is CASSLSTEIYGYTF. DNA of the CDR3: TGTGCCAGCAGTTTATCTACCGAAATCTATGGCTACACCTTC.

The genes are TRBV27 and TRBJ2-5, with 8 bases aligning to TRBD1. This CDR3 comprises 14 residues. The germline V gene has CDR1 MNHEY and CDR2 SMNVEV (reference sequence). J lost 0 bases, V lost 7 bases, and 4 bases had no gene match. CDR3 residues: CASKVRGHQETQYF. DNA for the CDR3: TGTGCCAGCAAAGTCAGGGGGCACCAAGAGACCCAGTACTTC.

The chain combines TRBV19 with TRBJ1-6; D is undetermined. Trimming shortened V by 7 bases and J by 8 bases, and 18 bases separated the two germline ends. The CDR3 length is 15 residues. The V gene's germline CDR1 is LNHDA and CDR2 SQIVND (reference sequence). CDR3 amino acids: CASTPSGGLYSPLHF. CDR3 in DNA: TGTGCCAGTACCCCCTCGGGAGGGTTGTATTCACCCCTCCACTTT.

The chain is built from TRBV9 and TRBJ1-4, with D possibly being TRBD1 (5 bases). Germline V CDR1 and CDR2: SGDLS, YYNGEE. V was cut by 3 bases and J by 3 bases, with 9 bases left in between. The CDR3 contains 14 residues. The CDR3 loop is CASSGGAANEKLFF. CDR3 in DNA: TGTGCCAGCAGCGGCGGGGCCGCTAATGAAAAACTGTTTTTT. Full variable domain (outside the CDR3, taken from reference TRBV9 and TRBJ1-4): DSGVTQTPKHLITATGQRVTLRCSPRSGDLSVYWYQQSLDQGLQFLIQYYNGEERAKGNILERFSAQQFPDLHSELNLSSLELGDSALYFCASSGGAANEKLFFGSGTQLSVL.

The rearrangement uses TRBV7-9 and TRBJ2-2, with TRBD1 matching over 8 bases. This CDR3 spans 15 amino acids. Losses at the gene ends were 5 bases for V and 6 bases for J; bases not matched to a gene: 8. CDR1 and CDR2 from the germline V gene are SEHNR and FQNEAQ (reference sequence). The DNA of the CDR3 is TGTGCCAGCAGCGAAGGACTACAGGGGGCCGGGGAGCTGTTTTTT. Protein sequence: CASSEGLQGAGELFF.

This clone was observed a few times. The chain has TRBV7-2 and TRBJ2-7; no reliable D call. CDR1 and CDR2 (germline): SGHTA, FQGNSA. The V end lost 1 base, the J end lost 3 bases, and 7 bases lay between the germline ends. The CDR3 is 13 amino acids. CDR3 sequence reads: CASSLDSYYEQYF. CDR3 nucleotides: TGTGCCAGCAGCTTAGACAGCTACTACGAGCAGTACTTC.

The sample holds one count of this clone. The chain joins TRBV4-1 to TRBJ2-1; the match to TRBD1 covers 7 bases. The CDR3 contains 14 residues. J gave up 4 bases and V 5 bases, and 5 bases lay outside the gene matches. Germline assignment: CDR1 MGHRA and CDR2 YSYEKL. The CDR3: CASSAGQDYNEQFF. Written as DNA, the CDR3 is TGCGCCAGCAGCGCCGGACAGGATTACAATGAGCAGTTCTTC.

This chain uses TRBV10-3 with TRBJ2-1, with TRBD2 identical over 13 bases. Germline V gene sequence: CDR1 ENHRY, CDR2 SYGVKD. V gave up 4 bases and J gave up 7 bases; unmatched junction bases: 4. The CDR3 loop spans 15 amino acids. CDR3 in DNA: TGTGCCATCAGTGTCGGACTAGCGGGAGCAAATGAGCAGTTCTTC. It translates to CAISVGLAGANEQFF.

V and J are TRBV28 and TRBJ2-3; the match to TRBD1 covers 8 bases. This CDR3 is 14 amino acids long. V shed 6 bases and J 2 bases; nucleotides not matched to a gene: 4. Germline-derived CDR1 and CDR2 are MDHEN and SYDVKM. CDR3 protein: CASRPGQATDTQYF. CDR3 bases: TGTGCCAGCAGGCCGGGACAGGCCACAGATACGCAGTATTTT.

The chain combines TRBV10-2 with TRBJ2-3, with D unresolved. Germline CDR1 reads WSHSY; CDR2 reads SAAADI. V gave up 6 bases and J gave up 2 bases, with 3 bases separating them. The CDR3 is 11 residues long. The CDR3 here is CASSLTDTQYF. The CDR3 region has the DNA TGCGCCAGCAGCCTCACAGATACGCAGTATTTT.

The J gene is TRBJ2-1, the V gene TRBV15, with TRBD1 matching over 8 bases. V trimming: 5 bases; J trimming: 5 bases; junction bases outside the gene matches: 8. The CDR3 has 15 amino acids. Germline loops: CDR1 LNHNV, CDR2 YYDKDF (reference sequence). CDR3 in DNA: TGTGCCACCAGCGAAACAGGGGGACGTGACAATGAGCAGTTCTTC. It is translated as CATSETGGRDNEQFF.

The rearrangement joins TRBV5-6 to TRBJ1-1; TRBD1 matches 10 bases. Germline-derived CDR1 and CDR2 are SGHDT and YYEEEE. The V gene end was trimmed by 7 bases and the J gene end by 1 base; junction bases not matched to a gene: 13. The CDR3 spans 17 residues. CDR3 in DNA: TGTGCCAGCCTGCCGGTGACAGGGGGCATTGGGAACACTGAAGCTTTCTTT. This codes for CASLPVTGGIGNTEAFF.

This chain connects TRBV3-1 (or the pseudogene TRBV3-2) to TRBJ2-1; 10 bases map to TRBD1. This CDR3 region has 14 residues. V lost 6 bases, J lost 6 bases, and 5 bases stayed unmatched. CDR1 and CDR2 from the germline V gene are LGHDT and YNNKEL (reference sequence). The CDR3 DNA reads TGTGCCAGCAGTCGACAGGGGGCGTTCAATGAGCAGTTCTTC. It yields the protein CASSRQGAFNEQFF.

This clone was seen more than once but under ten times. The CDR3 coding sequence is TGTGCCAGCAGCTTGGGGGAGGGCCCAGATACGCAGTATTTT. Translation: CASSLGEGPDTQYF. V is TRBV5-5 and J is TRBJ2-3; 7 bases agree with TRBD2. CDR1 is SGHKS and CDR2 is YYEKEE in the germline V gene (reference sequence). V shed 0 bases and J 4 bases; nucleotides not matched to a gene: 2. The CDR3 sequence is 14 residues long. The whole variable domain, remainder taken from reference TRBV5-5 and TRBJ2-3, is DAGVTQSPTHLIKTRGQQVTLRCSPISGHKSVSWYQQVLGQGPQFIFQYYEKEERGRGNFPDRFSARQFPNYSSELNVNALLLGDSALYLCASSLGEGPDTQYFGPGTRLTVL.

V is TRBV9 and J is TRBJ2-7; 7 bases map to TRBD1. The germline V gene has CDR1 SGDLS and CDR2 YYNGEE. This CDR3 contains 17 residues. V trimming: 3 bases; J trimming: 3 bases; junction bases outside the gene matches: 15. The CDR3 DNA sequence: TGTGCCAGCAGCGCCCGTACAGCATCCGGGACAGTCTACGAGCAGTACTTC. Its translation: CASSARTASGTVYEQYF.

The genes are TRBV19 and TRBJ2-3; D is uncertain. V gave up 5 bases and J gave up 1 base, with 10 bases separating them. The CDR3 has 14 amino acids. From germline, CDR1 is LNHDA and CDR2 SQIVND (reference sequence). The CDR3 spells CASSHFSGTDTQYF. CDR3 bases: TGTGCCAGTAGTCACTTTTCCGGCACAGATACGCAGTATTTT.